This T cell receptor beta chain appears in the sequencing data of a study of shared clonotypes between healthy human individuals. Study details: Each donor contributed plates that comprised three CD4 naive, three CD4 memory, two CD8 naive and one CD8 memory. Findings and caveats of the study: A handful of donors held about 4.6% of naive CD4 clonotypes in common. Larger estimated richness was generally seen in naive subsets than in memory subsets. Relative to their counterparts shared across all four donors, non-shared clonotypes exhibited diminished generation probabilities.

The CDR3 loop spans 15 amino acids. CDR1 SGHRS and CDR2 YFSETQ come from the germline V gene. The V end was cut by 3 bases, the J end by 5 bases, with 17 bases between. Clones were read by immunoSEQ multiplex PCR, and TCRdb kept only the in-frame ones, dropping some. This table holds about 2.2 million clones, over 85% found once. This clone was picked up one time. Antigen specificity is unknown. Cells designated naive CD8 were CD45RO-negative and were positively selected for CCR7, with terminally differentiated effector memory CD45RA+ cells excluded. This TCR derives from a man aged 18 to 35 in good health. Some clones in this sample may be carry-over from other donors' samples. This chain connects TRBV5-1 to TRBJ2-5; D remains ambiguous. Sequences were obtained from naive CD8+ T cells from PBMCs. The CDR3: CASSSEPTRLETQYF. In nucleotides, the CDR3 is TGCGCCAGCAGCTCTGAACCGACTCGGCTGGAGACCCAGTACTTC.